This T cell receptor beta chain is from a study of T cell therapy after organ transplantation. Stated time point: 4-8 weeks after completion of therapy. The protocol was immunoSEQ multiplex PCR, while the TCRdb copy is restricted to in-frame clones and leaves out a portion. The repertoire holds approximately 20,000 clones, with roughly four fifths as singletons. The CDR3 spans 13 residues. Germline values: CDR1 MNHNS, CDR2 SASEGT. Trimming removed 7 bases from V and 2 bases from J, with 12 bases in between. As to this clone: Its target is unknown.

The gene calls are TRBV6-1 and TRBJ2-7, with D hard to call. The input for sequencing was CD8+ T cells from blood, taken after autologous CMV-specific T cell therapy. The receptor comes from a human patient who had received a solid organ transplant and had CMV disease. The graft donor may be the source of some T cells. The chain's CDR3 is CASTADVPYEQYF. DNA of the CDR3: TGTGCCAGCACCGCGGACGTACCCTACGAGCAGTACTTC.